In its sample, the clone carrying this T cell receptor beta chain was seen once. The data belong to a study of human versus mouse CDR3 diversity and MHC coevolution. The V gene end was trimmed by 4 bases and the J gene end by 2 bases; junction bases not matched to a gene: 6. Germline-derived CDR1 and CDR2 are SGHRS and YFSETQ. The CDR3 length is 15 residues. Naive CD4 T cells were sorted as CD45RO-negative, CD62L-positive. The table came from immunoSEQ multiplex PCR; TCRdb's copy has only in-frame clones and leaves some out. The table shows about 81,000 clones, with around 93% occurring only once. The clonotype was recovered from a person aged 25 to 69 in good health. Material: naive CD4+ T cells from blood. Documented subset: CD45RO-negative CD62L-positive naive CD4 T cells. The gene calls are TRBV5-1 and TRBJ2-3, with 8 positions matching TRBD1. CDR3 sequence reads: CASSPGTGVTDTQYF. The DNA for the CDR3 is TGCGCCAGCAGCCCCGGGACAGGAGTCACAGATACGCAGTATTTT.